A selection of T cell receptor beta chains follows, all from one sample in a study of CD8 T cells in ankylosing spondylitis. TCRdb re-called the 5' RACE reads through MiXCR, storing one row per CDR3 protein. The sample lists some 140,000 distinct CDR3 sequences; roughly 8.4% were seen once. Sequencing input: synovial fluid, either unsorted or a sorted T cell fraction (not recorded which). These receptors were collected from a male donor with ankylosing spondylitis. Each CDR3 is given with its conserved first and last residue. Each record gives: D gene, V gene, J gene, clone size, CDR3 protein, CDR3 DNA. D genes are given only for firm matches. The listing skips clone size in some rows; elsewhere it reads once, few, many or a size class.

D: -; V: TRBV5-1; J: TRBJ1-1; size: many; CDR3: CASSLGGVSEAFF; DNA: TGCGCCAGCAGCCTCGGGGGGGTCTCTGAAGCTTTCTTT
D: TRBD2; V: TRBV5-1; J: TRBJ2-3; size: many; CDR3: CASLRGGSTDTQYF; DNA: TGCGCCAGCCTTCGGGGGGGCAGCACAGATACGCAGTATTTT
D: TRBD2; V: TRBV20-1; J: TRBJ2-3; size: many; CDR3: CSARGLAVNYADTQYF; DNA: TGCAGTGCCCGGGGACTAGCGGTAAACTACGCGGATACGCAGTATTTT
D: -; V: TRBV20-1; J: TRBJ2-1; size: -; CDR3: CSARRGPDSYNEQFF; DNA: TGCAGTGCTCGCCGGGGACCCGACTCCTACAATGAGCAGTTCTTC
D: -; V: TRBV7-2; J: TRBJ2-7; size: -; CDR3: CASSLGTASYEQYF; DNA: TGTGCCAGCAGCTTAGGGACTGCCTCCTACGAGCAGTACTTC
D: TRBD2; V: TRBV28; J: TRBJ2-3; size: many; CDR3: CASSLAAGVSTQYF; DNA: TGTGCCAGCAGTTTGGCAGCGGGAGTTAGTACGCAGTATTTT
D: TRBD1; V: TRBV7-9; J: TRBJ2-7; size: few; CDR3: CVTGDYEQYF; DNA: TGTGTAACAGGGGACTACGAGCAGTACTTC
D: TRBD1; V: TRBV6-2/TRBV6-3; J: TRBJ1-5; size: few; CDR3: CASTRDRGQPQHF; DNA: TGTGCCAGCACGAGGGACAGGGGTCAGCCCCAGCATTTT
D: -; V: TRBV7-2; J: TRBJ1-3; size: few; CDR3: CASSRWTAGNTIYF; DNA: TGTGCCAGCAGCCGCTGGACAGCCGGAAACACCATATATTTT
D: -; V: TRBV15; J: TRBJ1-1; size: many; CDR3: CATSRDSVGRGAFF; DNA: TGTGCCACCAGCAGAGATTCCGTCGGTAGGGGAGCTTTCTTT
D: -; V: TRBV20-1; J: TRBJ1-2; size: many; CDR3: CSASQEPFFSGYTF; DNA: TGCAGTGCTAGCCAGGAGCCCTTTTTTAGTGGCTACACCTTC
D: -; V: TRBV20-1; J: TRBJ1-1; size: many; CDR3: CSASPYNTEAFF; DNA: TGCAGTGCCAGTCCTTACAACACTGAAGCTTTCTTT
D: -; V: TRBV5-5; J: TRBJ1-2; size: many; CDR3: CASSLAPGTQGYTF; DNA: TGTGCCAGCAGCTTGGCGCCAGGGACGCAGGGCTACACCTTC
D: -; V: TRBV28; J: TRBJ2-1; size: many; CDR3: CASSSPPLAREQFF; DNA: TGTGCCAGCAGTTCCCCCCCTCTAGCGCGAGAGCAGTTCTTC
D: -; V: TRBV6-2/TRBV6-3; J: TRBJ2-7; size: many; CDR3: CASSYGGTGAWKQYF; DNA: TGTGCCAGCAGTTACGGGGGGACCGGGGCATGGAAGCAGTACTTC
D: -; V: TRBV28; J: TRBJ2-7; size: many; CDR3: CASTPYGSRSYEQYF; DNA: TGTGCCAGCACCCCATACGGGAGTCGCTCCTACGAGCAGTACTTC
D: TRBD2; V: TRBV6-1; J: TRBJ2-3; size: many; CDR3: CATLAGSTDTQYF; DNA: TGTGCCACTTTAGCGGGTAGCACAGATACGCAGTATTTT
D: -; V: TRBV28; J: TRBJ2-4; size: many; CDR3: CASRGATKNIQYF; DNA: TGTGCCAGCAGGGGGGCTACTAAAAACATTCAGTACTTC